These 8 T cell receptor beta chains were sequenced from one sample in a study of blood T cell repertoires in COVID-19. Sequencing was performed with immunoSEQ multiplex PCR; in TCRdb, only in-frame clones are kept and a portion is missing. This sample carries some 210,000 clones, 80% to 95% of them seen once, and the ten largest clones take around 0.85%. The sample comprised peripheral blood. The receptors were sampled from a man aged 55 to 69 with COVID-19, enrolled during active disease.

The chain recombines TRBV7-3 with TRBJ1-5, with 7 bases fitting TRBD1. The CDR3 loop spans 16 amino acids. Germline V gene data show CDR1 as SGHTA and CDR2 as FQGTGA. The V gene end was trimmed by 5 bases and the J gene end by 10 bases; junction bases not matched to a gene: 17. The CDR3 sequence: CASSQSRGTLKEPQHF. The CDR3 nucleotides read TGTGCCAGCAGCCAAAGCAGGGGGACGCTAAAAGAACCCCAGCATTTT.

In this sample, this clone turned up once. The chain recombines TRBV5-4 with TRBJ1-1, with TRBD1 as a possible D gene (5 bases). The V gene's germline CDR1 is SGHNT and CDR2 YYREEE (reference sequence). V lost 0 bases, J lost 14 bases, and 29 bases lay in between. The CDR3 is made up of 17 amino acids. CDR3 protein: CASSLGRSDGDFNWEFF. CDR3 DNA sequence: TGTGCCAGCAGCTTGGGGCGGTCCGACGGGGACTTCAATTGGGAATTCTTT.

The chain links TRBV2 to TRBJ2-1; 14 bases are shared with TRBD2. CDR1 and CDR2 from the germline V gene are SNHLY and FYNNEI. Losses at the gene ends were 3 bases for V and 7 bases for J; bases not matched to a gene: 5. This CDR3 is built from 16 residues. DNA of the CDR3: TGTGCCAGCAGTGATAGGGGACTAGCGGGAGTGAATGAGCAGTTCTTC. Protein: CASSDRGLAGVNEQFF.

The chain carries TRBV18 and TRBJ1-2; 7 nucleotides align to TRBD1. The CDR3 loop spans 13 amino acids. V trimming: 1 base; J trimming: 8 bases; junction bases outside the gene matches: 4. CDR1 is KGHSH and CDR2 is LQKENI in the germline V gene. The CDR3 DNA reads TGTGCCAGCTCACCACAAACAGGGGAAGGCTACACCTTC. This gives the protein CASSPQTGEGYTF.

This chain joins TRBV28 and TRBJ2-7; D possibly corresponds to TRBD1 (6 bases). V lost 7 bases to trimming and J lost 2 bases, with 18 bases between them. Germline loops: CDR1 MDHEN, CDR2 SYDVKM. The CDR3 runs to 15 residues. The CDR3 here is CASMKLVGAAYEQYF. CDR3 sequence (DNA): TGTGCCAGCATGAAGTTGGTGGGGGCCGCCTACGAGCAGTACTTC.

V gene TRBV5-1 combines with J gene TRBJ2-7, with TRBD2 as a possible D gene (6 bases). Trimming pared 4 bases from V and 4 bases from J, leaving 18 bases between. Germline CDR1 is SGHRS and CDR2 is YFSETQ. The CDR3 extends over 15 amino acids. The CDR3 here is CASSGGAGDPYEQYF. The DNA for the CDR3 is TGCGCCAGCAGCGGAGGGGCCGGCGATCCTTACGAGCAGTACTTC.

J is TRBJ2-1 and V is TRBV27; 9 bases line up with TRBD1. The CDR3 totals 13 residues. V was pared by 6 bases and J by 6 bases, with 3 bases of the junction left unmatched. Germline CDR1 and CDR2: MNHEY and SMNVEV (reference sequence). DNA for the CDR3: TGTGCCAGCAGGAGGGACAGGGTCAATGAGCAGTTCTTC. Its protein product is CASRRDRVNEQFF.

The V gene is TRBV19, the J gene TRBJ2-3; 9 bases fit TRBD1. The trim removed 3 bases at V and 4 bases at J, leaving 5 bases unmatched. Germline lookup yields CDR1 LNHDA and CDR2 SQIVND (reference sequence). The CDR3 totals 15 residues. The CDR3 reads CASSISDRGADTQYF. CDR3 sequence (DNA): TGTGCCAGTAGTATCTCGGACAGGGGAGCAGATACGCAGTATTTT.